The 24 T cell receptor beta chains reported below all come from one sample, sequenced in a study of neurological immune-mediated disorders. Stated time point: longitudinal time-point 3. MiXCR, run by TCRdb on the 5' RACE reads, gives a single entry per CDR3 protein. Here the sample spans approximately 84,000 distinct CDR3 sequences, approximately 4.3% being singletons. The source material was PBMCs. The receptor source for this set is a woman aged 60-75 years with multiple sclerosis.

This clonotype was seen many times. The J gene is TRBJ2-7, the V gene TRBV7-2, with D possibly TRBD2 on 6 matching bases. V shed 1 base and J shed 6 bases, with 13 bases lying between them. Germline CDR1 reads SGHTA; CDR2 reads FQGNSA. This CDR3 contains 14 residues. The CDR3 nucleotides read TGTGCCAGCAGCTTAGTCGGGGGAGGACTCGAGCAGTACTTC. Translating gives CASSLVGGGLEQYF.

In this sample, this clonotype turned up many times. The chain employs TRBV12-3 or TRBV12-4 and TRBJ1-2; weak D call: TRBD1 (6 bases). V dropped 3 bases and J dropped 4 bases, with 9 bases sitting between them. The CDR3 spans 13 residues. CDR3: CASSFTGIYGYTF. The CDR3 nucleotides read TGTGCCAGCAGTTTTACAGGGATCTATGGCTACACCTTC.

This rearrangement joins TRBV18 to TRBJ1-4; no clear D. V lost 6 bases and J lost 2, with 25 bases in between. Germline CDR1 KGHSH, CDR2 LQKENI. The CDR3 spans 19 residues. The DNA for the CDR3 is TGTGCCAGCTCGTACGACCGCGGCGGGAGTGTTTCGACTAATGAAAAACTGTTTTTT. Translated, it gives CASSYDRGGSVSTNEKLFF.

This clonotype was counted at least ten times. V gene TRBV6-5 combines with J gene TRBJ1-1; D gene unclear. CDR3 length equals 15 residues. Looked up from germline, CDR1 is MNHEY and CDR2 is SVGAGI. Trimming took off 0 bases at V and 3 bases at J, with 11 bases between the two ends. The CDR3, as DNA: TGTGCCAGCAGTTACTCGAGGCAGGCGGACACTGAAGCTTTCTTT. This sequence encodes CASSYSRQADTEAFF.

This clonotype was found a few times. V is TRBV20-1 and J is TRBJ2-2, with D unclear. CDR1 and CDR2 (germline): DFQATT, SNEGSKA (reference sequence). Trimming pared 6 bases from V and 4 bases from J, leaving 9 bases between. This CDR3 spans 12 amino acids. The CDR3 DNA is TGCAGTGCCGATCTTCGCACCGGGGAGCTGTTTTTT. This codes for CSADLRTGELFF.

This clonotype was seen at least ten times. The V call is TRBV20-1, the J call TRBJ2-3; a possible D gene is TRBD2 (6 bases). Deletions cut 0 bases from V and 2 bases from J, with 12 bases between. Germline CDR1 reads DFQATT; CDR2 reads SNEGSKA (reference sequence). The length of the CDR3 is 15 residues. CDR3 protein: CSARDGGTPTDTQYF. CDR3 DNA sequence: TGCAGTGCTAGAGACGGAGGGACCCCCACAGATACGCAGTATTTT.

This clonotype was recorded at least ten times. The rearrangement joins TRBV6-6 to TRBJ2-5; TRBD2 aligns across 7 bases. The CDR3 loop spans 14 amino acids. V dropped 5 bases and J dropped 2; count of bases not matched to a gene: 5. CDR1 is MNHNY, CDR2 SVGAGI, per germline (reference sequence). CDR3 sequence: CASSNLAVQETQYF. CDR3 nucleotides: TGTGCCAGCAGTAACCTAGCGGTGCAAGAGACCCAGTACTTC.

This clonotype occurred many times. The genes are TRBV15 and TRBJ1-5; tentatively, D is TRBD1 (5 bases). Trimming cost V 4 bases and J 7 bases, with 17 bases left between them. Germline CDR1 LNHNV, CDR2 YYDKDF (reference sequence). The CDR3 consists of 15 residues. CDR3 bases: TGTGCCACCAGCAATCCCGACAGTCCGGCGCAGCCCCAGCATTTT. This translates into CATSNPDSPAQPQHF.

This clonotype has at least ten counts. The chain couples TRBV7-9 to TRBJ2-3, with D perhaps matching TRBD1 (6 bases). This CDR3 comprises 16 residues. The germline V and J ends were trimmed by 1 base and 2 bases, with 13 bases remaining between them. Germline V gene lookup returns CDR1 SEHNR and CDR2 FQNEAQ (reference sequence). CDR3 bases: TGTGCCAGCAGCTTAGGAGGGGGATATCTCACAGATACGCAGTATTTT. This sequence encodes CASSLGGGYLTDTQYF.

This clonotype has ten or more counts. V gene TRBV3-1 combines with J gene TRBJ1-4; D perhaps matches TRBD1 (5 bases). CDR1 LGHDT and CDR2 YNNKEL come from the germline V gene (reference sequence). The CDR3 is made up of 16 amino acids. Trimming removed 1 base at V and 6 bases at J, with 15 bases between. CDR3 sequence: CASSQVWDGADEKLFF. The CDR3 nucleotides read TGTGCCAGCAGCCAAGTCTGGGACGGAGCCGATGAAAAACTGTTTTTT.

This clonotype was seen at least ten times. The chain joins TRBV7-2 to TRBJ2-5; D remains unclear. CDR3 length: 15 residues. Trimming left V 1 base short and J 0 bases short, with 9 bases between. The V gene's germline CDR1 is SGHTA and CDR2 FQGNSA. The CDR3 here is CASSLDRTYQETQYF. Written as DNA, the CDR3 is TGTGCCAGCAGCTTAGACCGGACGTACCAAGAGACCCAGTACTTC. Full variable domain (missing parts from reference TRBV7-2 and TRBJ2-5): GAGVSQSPSNKVTEKGKDVELRCDPISGHTALYWYRQSLGQGLEFLIYFQGNSAPDKSGLPSDRFSAERTGGSVSTLTIQRTQQEDSAVYLCASSLDRTYQETQYFGPGTRLLVL.

The table lists this clonotype with many counts. This chain joins TRBV18 and TRBJ2-5; no firm D call. CDR1 and CDR2 (germline): KGHSH, LQKENI. The CDR3 consists of 15 residues. The V gene lost 1 base and the J gene lost 2 bases, with 11 bases spanning the gap. The DNA of the CDR3 is TGTGCCAGCTCACCACGGTTGGACCAGCAAGAGACCCAGTACTTC. Protein sequence: CASSPRLDQQETQYF.

At least ten counts were recorded for this clonotype. This chain connects TRBV12-3 or TRBV12-4 to TRBJ1-3, with TRBD1 matching over 8 bases. This CDR3 has 14 amino acids. V lost 4 bases to trimming and J lost 2 bases; unmatched junction nucleotides: 1. This CDR3 reads CASSWTGPGNTIYF. CDR3 nucleotide sequence: TGTGCCAGCAGTTGGACAGGGCCTGGAAACACCATATATTTT.

This clonotype was seen many times. V and J are TRBV20-1 and TRBJ1-2, with D unclear. The germline gives CDR1 DFQATT, CDR2 SNEGSKA (reference sequence). V lost 3 bases and J lost 4, with 6 bases in between. The CDR3 sequence is 11 residues long. CDR3 loop: CSARSSYGYTF. The CDR3 DNA follows: TGCAGTGCTAGGTCTAGCTATGGCTACACCTTC.

There are many counts of this clonotype. The chain recombines TRBV5-6 with TRBJ2-7; TRBD2 agrees at 8 bases. Germline-derived CDR1 and CDR2 are SGHDT and YYEEEE. The CDR3 covers 16 residues. Germline trimming cut 0 bases from V and 6 bases from J; bases unmatched to any gene: 11. Written as DNA, the CDR3 is TGTGCCAGCAGCTTGGATCGGGGTCGGGAGGGAGGCGAGCAGTACTTC. Translated: CASSLDRGREGGEQYF.

In this sample, this clonotype turned up many times. The gene calls are TRBV14 and TRBJ1-2; D is perhaps TRBD1 (5 bases). V was cut by 4 bases and J by 7 bases, with 16 bases left in between. Germline V CDR1 and CDR2: SGHDN, FVKESK. The CDR3 is 14 residues long. The CDR3 DNA sequence: TGTGCCAGCAGCCCTTTAGGGACTGGGGCTGGCTACACCTTC. This codes for CASSPLGTGAGYTF.

This clonotype was seen many times. This chain uses TRBV7-8 with TRBJ2-7, with 7 bases aligning to TRBD1. Trimming at V came to 3 bases and at J to 2 bases, leaving 4 bases not matched to a gene. In germline, CDR1 is SGHVS, CDR2 FQNEAQ. The CDR3 totals 14 residues. The DNA of the CDR3 is TGTGCCAGCAGCTTGGTGCAGGGGGCCTACGAGCAGTACTTC. The encoded protein is CASSLVQGAYEQYF.

This clonotype was seen many times. This chain uses TRBV12-3 or TRBV12-4 with TRBJ2-2, with TRBD2 matching over 7 bases. There are 15 residues in the CDR3. V gave up 5 bases and J gave up 1 base; unmatched junction bases: 4. The DNA of the CDR3 is TGTGCCAGCAGTACAACTAGCGAGAACACCGGGGAGCTGTTTTTT. It encodes CASSTTSENTGELFF.

The CDR3 protein is CASSSPGQALREAFF. The CDR3 region has the DNA TGTGCCAGCAGCTCACCGGGACAGGCGCTCCGGGAAGCTTTCTTT. The genes are TRBV3-1 and TRBJ1-1, with TRBD1 matching 8 bases. The CDR3 totals 15 residues. The J segment lost 8 bases and the V segment lost 5 bases, leaving 13 bases of the junction unmatched. Germline V CDR1 and CDR2: LGHDT, YNNKEL (reference sequence).

This clonotype has a count of ten or more. V and J are TRBV3-1 and TRBJ2-7; D is undetermined. This CDR3 region has 11 residues. The V gene's germline CDR1 is LGHDT and CDR2 YNNKEL (reference sequence). V dropped 5 bases and J dropped 6 bases, with 8 bases sitting between them. In DNA, the CDR3 is TGTGCCAGCAGCTCGCCTGGCGAGCAGTACTTC. Its protein product is CASSSPGEQYF.

The table lists this clonotype with many counts. This chain links TRBV9 with TRBJ2-3; a possible D gene is TRBD1 (5 bases). Per germline, CDR1 SGDLS and CDR2 YYNGEE. The germline V and J ends were trimmed by 2 bases and 6 bases, with 10 bases remaining between them. The CDR3 spans 13 residues. CDR3 protein: CASSVGRQDTQYF. The CDR3 DNA reads as TGTGCCAGCAGCGTGGGGCGTCAGGATACGCAGTATTTT. The variable domain in full, completed from reference TRBV9 and TRBJ2-3, reads DSGVTQTPKHLITATGQRVTLRCSPRSGDLSVYWYQQSLDQGLQFLIQYYNGEERAKGNILERFSAQQFPDLHSELNLSSLELGDSALYFCASSVGRQDTQYFGPGTRLTVL.

This clonotype was found many times. The chain uses TRBV7-2 and TRBJ2-4; the D is unclear. Germline values: CDR1 SGHTA, CDR2 FQGNSA. CDR3 size: 14 residues. Trimming removed 5 bases from V and 1 base from J, with 9 bases in between. The CDR3 reads CASSGLRAKNIQYF. As DNA, the CDR3 is TGTGCCAGCAGCGGCCTAAGGGCCAAAAACATTCAGTACTTC.

In its sample, this clonotype was seen many times. V usage is TRBV29-1 and J usage is TRBJ2-7; D unclear. V was shortened by 7 bases and J by 0 bases, with 13 bases between the two germline ends. The CDR3 is 13 residues long. From germline, CDR1 is SQVTM and CDR2 ANQGSEA. The CDR3 reads CSATSHNSYEQYF. CDR3 nucleotides: TGCAGCGCGACGTCACACAACTCCTACGAGCAGTACTTC.

This clonotype appeared many times. V is TRBV3-1 and J is TRBJ1-1, with TRBD1 matching 8 bases. Unmatched junction bases numbered 4, after V lost 1 base and J lost 6 bases. Germline CDR1 and CDR2: LGHDT and YNNKEL (reference sequence). There are 14 residues in the CDR3. CDR3 nucleotides: TGTGCCAGCAGCCAAGTTGTGGACAGGGCTGAAGCTTTCTTT. It specifies CASSQVVDRAEAFF.